Included here is one T cell receptor (beta chain) sequence, with context. This specimen comes from a study of T-cell reconstitution after alpha-beta-depleted transplantation in children. The authors prepared the TCRbeta library with unique molecular identifiers. Via MiXCR, TCRdb re-called the PCR reads, giving one row per CDR3 protein. The repertoire consists of some 490,000 distinct CDR3 sequences, with 9.5% to 15% occurring once and the leading ten covering roughly 5.4%. Trimming cost V 5 bases and J 4 bases, with 12 bases left between them. Germline V gene sequence: CDR1 SGHKS, CDR2 YYEKEE (reference sequence). The CDR3 runs 14 residues.

The rearrangement joins TRBV5-5 to TRBJ1-4, with no clear D. The receptor comes from a human donor who donated a stem cell graft to a child with combined immunodeficiency. Sequences were derived from PBMCs from the stem cell graft donor, sampled from the stem cell graft. This chain's CDR3 is CASSQEGGNEKLFF. The CDR3, as DNA: TGTGCCAGCAGTCAGGAGGGCGGTAATGAAAAACTGTTTTTT.